One T cell receptor (beta chain) is described in this entry. Measured with immunoSEQ multiplex PCR; TCRdb has only the in-frame clones, and not every one. The table includes approximately 160,000 clones, about 86% detected once. The sample comes from a study of blood T cell repertoires in COVID-19. V lost 1 base, J lost 4 bases, and 5 bases stayed unmatched. CDR3 length: 15 residues. From germline, CDR1 is SGHRS and CDR2 YFSETQ. This receptor was identified in a man aged 50-59 years who had recovered from COVID-19. Sequencing was carried out using PBMCs or T cells enriched from blood (not recorded which). The chain employs TRBV5-1 and TRBJ2-3; TRBD2 agrees at 8 bases. The CDR3 nucleotides are TGCGCCAGCAGCTTGCAGCGGGGGCCCCCAGATACGCAGTATTTT. Translated, it gives CASSLQRGPPDTQYF.